These T cell receptor beta chains were read from a single sample in a study of regulatory T cells in long-lasting Graves disease. MiXCR, applied by TCRdb to the multiplex PCR reads, yields one record per CDR3 protein. This table holds under 500,000 distinct CDR3 sequences, less than 25% found once. The material sequenced was peripheral blood mononuclear cells (PBMCs), taken when the disease was refractory, from a patient treated with antithyroid drugs. The receptors derive from a female donor with Graves disease. Both conserved end residues are part of each CDR3. D genes are given only for firm matches. For some rows the clone size is stated as once, few or many, or as a class when expanded; others skip it.

V	J	D	size	DNA	CDR3
TRBV10-2	TRBJ2-7	-	-	TGCGCCAGCAGCCACCCCCGGTCAGCGGTCTACGAGCAGTACTTC	CASSHPRSAVYEQYF
TRBV29-1	TRBJ2-7	-	few	TGCAGCGTGGGACGCACCTACGAGCAGTACTTC	CSVGRTYEQYF
TRBV7-9	TRBJ1-2	-	-	TGTGCCAGCAGCTTAGTCGGCAGGGTAGAGGATGGCTACACCTTC	CASSLVGRVEDGYTF
TRBV10-3	TRBJ1-2	TRBD1	-	TGTGCCATCAGTGAAGGACAGGCCTCCGGCTATGGCTACACCTTC	CAISEGQASGYGYTF
TRBV11-2	TRBJ1-5	-	many	TGTGCCAGCAGCTTAGGGGCGGGTAGCAATCAGCCCCAGCATTTT	CASSLGAGSNQPQHF
TRBV6-9	TRBJ1-3	-	once	TGTGCCAGCAGTTACTTGACCGCTACCTCTGGAAACACCATATATTTT	CASSYLTATSGNTIYF
TRBV27	TRBJ2-7	TRBD1	-	TGTGCCAGCAGTTTATCTGACGGACAGGGTGCCGAGCAGTACTTC	CASSLSDGQGAEQYF
TRBV27	TRBJ1-4	-	many	TGTGCCAGCAGTTCTGTTGGGCGGCTTAATGAAAAACTGTTTTTT	CASSSVGRLNEKLFF
TRBV29-1	TRBJ2-2	-	few	TGCAGCGTTGAAAAGGCGGGAAGGAACACCGGGGAGCTGTTTTTT	CSVEKAGRNTGELFF
TRBV15	TRBJ2-2	-	many	TGTGCCACCAGCAGAGATCGAGCTAGCGCGAACACCGGGGAGCTGTTTTTT	CATSRDRASANTGELFF
TRBV3-1	TRBJ2-5	TRBD2	few	TGTGCCAGCAGCCAAGATCTACTAGCGAGAGAGACCCAGTACTTC	CASSQDLLARETQYF
TRBV5-6	TRBJ1-1	-	-	TGTGCCAGCTGCGTGGTCCAGAACACTGAAGCTTTCTTT	CASCVVQNTEAFF